A selection of T cell receptor beta chains follows, all from one sample in a study of PD-L1 blockade in urothelial cancer. TCRdb keeps only in-frame clones here, not all; method: immunoSEQ multiplex PCR. In the table there are about 88,000 clones, 90% to 95% of which are singletons. The material sequenced was PBMCs, taken around atezolizumab (anti-PD-L1) treatment. The source is a man between 60 and 75 years old with urothelial cancer. Each CDR3 is given with its conserved first and last residue. A D gene is named only where the DNA matches it firmly. Some rows mark clone size as missing; the rest say once, few, many or name a class of expanded clone.

- | - | TRBJ2-7 | TRBV7-2 | TGTGCCAGCAGCCTACAGGGTACTGGAGAGCAGTACTTC | CASSLQGTGEQYF
once | - | TRBJ2-3 | TRBV5-1 | TGCGCCAGCAGCTTGGTGGAGCGTCTAGCCCCAGATACGCAGTATTTT | CASSLVERLAPDTQYF
- | TRBD2 | TRBJ2-3 | TRBV5-6 | TGTGCCAGCAGCCCCTACCCTAGCGGGGGCACAGATACGCAGTATTTT | CASSPYPSGGTDTQYF
- | - | TRBJ2-1 | TRBV5-1 | TGCGCCAGCAGCCATACAGAGAGCTCCTACAATGAGCAGTTCTTC | CASSHTESSYNEQFF
- | - | TRBJ1-5 | TRBV6-1 | TGTGCCAGCAGTGAAGCGTTGGAGGTGAAGGCGGAACAGCCCCAGCATTTT | CASSEALEVKAEQPQHF
- | TRBD2 | TRBJ2-7 | TRBV6-6 | TGTGCCAGCAGTTACTTTGACCGGGAGGGTTCCTACGAGCAGTACTTC | CASSYFDREGSYEQYF
- | TRBD1 | TRBJ2-2 | TRBV5-1 | TGCGCCAGCAGCTTTACAGGGGGCCCCCCGGACACCGGGGAGCTGTTTTTT | CASSFTGGPPDTGELFF
- | TRBD2 | TRBJ2-3 | TRBV28 | TGTGCCAGCAGTATGGGGGGTAGCGGGAAAGATACGCAGTATTTT | CASSMGGSGKDTQYF
- | TRBD1 | TRBJ2-5 | TRBV29-1 | TGCAGCGTTGTCGAGACAGGGTTCCAAGAGACCCAGTACTTC | CSVVETGFQETQYF
- | - | TRBJ2-7 | TRBV7-8 | TGTGCCAGCAGCCCGGACTTTTCTGGCGAGCAGTACTTC | CASSPDFSGEQYF
once | - | TRBJ1-4 | TRBV27 | TGTGCCAGCAGTTTGCTTCGGGGTGAAAAACTGTTTTTT | CASSLLRGEKLFF
- | TRBD1 | TRBJ2-7 | TRBV28 | TGTGCCAGCAGTTTAACTCCGGGACAGGGGTACGAGCAGTACTTC | CASSLTPGQGYEQYF
few | - | TRBJ1-1 | TRBV29-1 | TGCAGCGTGACGACGGGGTGGGGAATTGAAGCTTTCTTT | CSVTTGWGIEAFF
- | - | TRBJ2-2 | TRBV6-5 | TGTGCCAGCAGTTCGACTACCGGGGAGCTGTTTTTT | CASSSTTGELFF
- | TRBD1 | TRBJ1-5 | TRBV15 | TGTGCCACCAGGACAGGGGCGCTCTCAAGTCAGCCCCAGCATTTT | CATRTGALSSQPQHF
once | - | TRBJ2-1 | TRBV7-2 | TGTGCCAGCAGCTTAGCGGTGTTAGCGGCCTACAATGAGCAGTTCTTC | CASSLAVLAAYNEQFF
- | - | TRBJ2-1 | TRBV5-1 | TGCGCCAGCAGCGGGGCCCTTGGTGGTTACAATGAGCAGTTCTTC | CASSGALGGYNEQFF
- | - | TRBJ1-1 | TRBV5-8 | TGTGCCAGCAGCTTGTACAGGGATGCTGAAGCTTTCTTT | CASSLYRDAEAFF
- | - | TRBJ2-3 | TRBV27 | TGTGCCAGCAGTTTCCGATCGGGAGTTAGAAGCACAGATACGCAGTATTTT | CASSFRSGVRSTDTQYF
- | - | TRBJ1-4 | TRBV28 | TGTGCCAGCAGTTCAGGCCAGGATGAAAAACTGTTTTTT | CASSSGQDEKLFF
once | - | TRBJ2-3 | TRBV5-1 | TGCGCCAGCAGCTTGCCGCAGGGCACAGATACGCAGTATTTT | CASSLPQGTDTQYF
- | - | TRBJ1-1 | TRBV29-1 | TGCAGCGTTGAGGGGGCTGCTGAAGCTTTCTTT | CSVEGAAEAFF
- | TRBD1 | TRBJ2-1 | TRBV4-1 | TGCGCCAGCAGCCAAGACCGGACAGGGGAATACAATGAGCAGTTCTTC | CASSQDRTGEYNEQFF
- | TRBD2 | TRBJ2-7 | TRBV7-2 | TGTGCCAGCAGCCCCACCCGGGGGGGCATAGGGTCCTACGAGCAGTACTTC | CASSPTRGGIGSYEQYF
- | - | TRBJ2-7 | TRBV10-3 | TGTGCCATCAGTGAGGGTCAGGTGTCTGTGGACGAGCAGTACTTC | CAISEGQVSVDEQYF
- | TRBD2 | TRBJ2-3 | TRBV7-2 | TGTGCCAGCAGCACGGGACTAGCGGGACGCACAGATACGCAGTATTTT | CASSTGLAGRTDTQYF
once | - | TRBJ1-4 | TRBV30 | TGTGCCTGGAGTCAGTCAGGAGGAACTAATGAAAAACTGTTTTTT | CAWSQSGGTNEKLFF
- | TRBD2 | TRBJ2-7 | TRBV30 | TGTGCCTGGAACATTGCGGGAGGGCCTGGTGAGCAGTACTTC | CAWNIAGGPGEQYF
- | TRBD1 | TRBJ2-7 | TRBV15 | TGTGCCACCAGCAGAGACCTGAACTCAGGGGGCAACGAGCAGTACTTC | CATSRDLNSGGNEQYF